Reported below is one TCR beta chain. Its antigen is undetermined. The germline gives CDR1 LNHDA, CDR2 SQIVND (reference sequence). The V end lost 0 bases, the J end lost 3 bases, and 12 bases lay between the germline ends. This CDR3 contains 15 residues. The sample belongs to a study of cytomegalovirus exposure and HLA in healthy donors. About the research overall: Later, an analysis reported that the approximately 120 validation repertoires had used the same platform as the roughly 660 first-cohort repertoires. Whole-study findings and limits: Reports described diagnosis of cytomegalovirus status by the classifier as highly specific and sensitive. In vitro confirmation showed a few CMV-associated chains to be CMV antigen specific. Most TCR sequences were rare, but some public TCRs occurred in many donors.

Clones were read by immunoSEQ multiplex PCR, and TCRdb kept only the in-frame ones, dropping some. The data show a few hundred thousand clones, 70% to 90% seen once. The V gene is TRBV19, the J gene TRBJ2-7, with D possibly being TRBD2 (5 bases). Sequenced input: PBMCs. The sequence was collected from a woman younger than 30 in good health and CMV-seronegative. Here the CDR3 DNA reads TGTGCCAGTAGTATAGATCTGTTCCGGGGCTACGAGCAGTACTTC. Translation: CASSIDLFRGYEQYF.